The 7 T cell receptor beta chains reported below all come from one sample, sequenced in a study of cytomegalovirus exposure and HLA in healthy donors. Profiling relied on immunoSEQ multiplex PCR, and the TCRdb table lists in-frame clones only, not all of them. This sample has tens of thousands of clones, with roughly 93% found just once. The sample taken for sequencing was PBMCs. These receptors all come from a woman under 40 in good health and CMV-seronegative.

V gene TRBV19 combines with J gene TRBJ2-1, with D unresolved. Germline values: CDR1 LNHDA, CDR2 SQIVND (reference sequence). This CDR3 contains 14 residues. Trimming stripped 5 bases from V and 4 bases from J, with 12 bases between. The CDR3 DNA is TGTGCCAGTAGTCCGGTCACAGATTACAATGAGCAGTTCTTC. Its translation: CASSPVTDYNEQFF.

The V gene is TRBV15, the J gene TRBJ2-3; D not resolved. CDR3 length equals 14 residues. Germline V lookup: CDR1 LNHNV, CDR2 YYDKDF (reference sequence). V lost 1 base to trimming and J lost 0 bases, with 5 bases between them. The CDR3 DNA sequence: TGTGCCACCAGCAGAGTGGCTAGCACAGATACGCAGTATTTT. It specifies CATSRVASTDTQYF.

This clone was recorded once. The rearrangement links TRBV29-1 to TRBJ1-1, with a weak D call TRBD1 (5 bases). The germline V gene encodes CDR1 SQVTM and CDR2 ANQGSEA. This CDR3 has 14 amino acids. V was pared by 4 bases and J by 1 base, with 13 bases between. The DNA of the CDR3 is TGCAGCGTTGGGTTACAGGCGCCGAACACTGAAGCTTTCTTT. This sequence encodes CSVGLQAPNTEAFF. The full variable domain, its missing parts supplied by reference TRBV29-1 and TRBJ1-1, is SAVISQKPSRDICQRGTSLTIQCQVDSQVTMMFWYRQQPGQSLTLIATANQGSEATYESGFVIDKFPISRPNLTFSTLTVSNMSPEDSSIYLCSVGLQAPNTEAFFGQGTRLTVV.

The chain links TRBV5-1 to TRBJ2-5; 7 positions agree with TRBD1. With V trimmed by 1 base and J by 4 bases, 7 bases remained unmatched. The CDR3 runs 15 residues. The V gene's germline CDR1 is SGHRS and CDR2 YFSETQ. CDR3 protein: CASSLTGAERETQYF. The DNA for the CDR3 is TGCGCCAGCAGCTTGACAGGGGCTGAGCGAGAGACCCAGTACTTC.

The chain combines TRBV6-5 with TRBJ2-1, with 9 bases that match TRBD1. Germline assignment: CDR1 MNHEY and CDR2 SVGAGI. CDR3 length equals 14 residues. The V segment lost 6 bases and the J segment 13 bases; nucleotides outside the gene matches: 13. This chain's CDR3 is CASSPYSGTGSQFF. The CDR3 DNA follows: TGTGCCAGCAGCCCTTACTCCGGGACAGGGTCACAGTTCTTC.

V is TRBV4-3 and J is TRBJ1-2; D uncertain. The germline CDR1 and CDR2 sequences are LGHNA and YSLEER. With 1 base removed from V and 5 bases from J, the gap between germline ends came to 11 bases. CDR3 length equals 14 residues. The DNA for the CDR3 is TGCGCCAGCAGCCAAGTGGTGTCGGGATATGGCTACACCTTC. Its protein product is CASSQVVSGYGYTF.

This sequence joins TRBV7-2 and TRBJ2-5; D may be TRBD1 (6 bases). V shed 1 base and J shed 3 bases, with 12 bases lying between them. The CDR3 loop spans 15 amino acids. The germline V gene has CDR1 SGHTA and CDR2 FQGNSA. CDR3: CASSLVPTGKETQYF. The CDR3 DNA sequence: TGTGCCAGCAGCTTAGTCCCCACAGGGAAAGAGACCCAGTACTTC.